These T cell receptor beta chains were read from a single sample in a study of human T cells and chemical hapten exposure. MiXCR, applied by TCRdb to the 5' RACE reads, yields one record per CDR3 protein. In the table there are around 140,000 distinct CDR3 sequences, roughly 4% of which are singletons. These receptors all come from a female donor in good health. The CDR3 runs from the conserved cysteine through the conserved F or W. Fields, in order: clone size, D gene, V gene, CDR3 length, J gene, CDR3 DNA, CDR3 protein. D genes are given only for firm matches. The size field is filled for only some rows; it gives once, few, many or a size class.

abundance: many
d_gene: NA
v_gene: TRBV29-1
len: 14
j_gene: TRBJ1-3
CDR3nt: TGCAGCGTCGTCCGATACGAGTCTGGAAACACCATATATTTT
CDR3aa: CSVVRYESGNTIYF

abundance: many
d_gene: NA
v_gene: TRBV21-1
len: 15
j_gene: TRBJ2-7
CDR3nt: TGTGCCAGCAGCAAAGGCAGTGACAGGGCGTACGAGCAGTACTTC
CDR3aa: CASSKGSDRAYEQYF

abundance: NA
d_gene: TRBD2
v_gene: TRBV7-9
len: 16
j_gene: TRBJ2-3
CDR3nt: TGTGCCAGCAGCCCACCACTAGCGGAGAGCACAGATACGCAGTATTTT
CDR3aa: CASSPPLAESTDTQYF

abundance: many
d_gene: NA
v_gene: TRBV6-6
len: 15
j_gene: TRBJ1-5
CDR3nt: TGTGCCAGCAGTTACTCGGGGCAGAGCAATCAGCCCCAGCATTTT
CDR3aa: CASSYSGQSNQPQHF

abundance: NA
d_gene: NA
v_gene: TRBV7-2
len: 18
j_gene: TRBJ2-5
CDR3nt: TGTGCCAGCAGCGTTAAGTGGGGGGCAGGGGGGAGGCAAGAGACCCAGTACTTC
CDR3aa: CASSVKWGAGGRQETQYF

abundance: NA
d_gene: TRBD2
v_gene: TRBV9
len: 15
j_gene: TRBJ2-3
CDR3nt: TGTGCCAGCGCCGGGGTAGCGGGGCCCTGGGATACGCAGTATTTT
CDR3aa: CASAGVAGPWDTQYF

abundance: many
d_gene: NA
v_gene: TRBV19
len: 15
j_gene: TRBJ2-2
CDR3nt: TGTGCCAGTAGTACAGGGGCCGCCGTCACCGGGGAGCTGTTTTTT
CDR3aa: CASSTGAAVTGELFF

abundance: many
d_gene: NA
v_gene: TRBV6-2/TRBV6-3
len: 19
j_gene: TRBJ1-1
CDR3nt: TGTGCCAGCAGTAGCCGGATCTTAGATTCAGGGAAGAGGAACACTGAAGCTTTCTTT
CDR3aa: CASSSRILDSGKRNTEAFF

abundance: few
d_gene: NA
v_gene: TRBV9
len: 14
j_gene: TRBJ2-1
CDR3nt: TGTGCCAGCAGCCCCACACAGGGTTACAATGAGCAGTTCTTC
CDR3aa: CASSPTQGYNEQFF

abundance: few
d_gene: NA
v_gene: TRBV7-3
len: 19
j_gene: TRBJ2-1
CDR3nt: TGTGCCAGCAGCCCGCTTAGCGGCTTCATTCCAAGCTCCTACAATGAGCAGTTCTTC
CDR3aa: CASSPLSGFIPSSYNEQFF

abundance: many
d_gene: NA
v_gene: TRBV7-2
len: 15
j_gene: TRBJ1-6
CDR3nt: TGTGCCAGCAGCTTAGCGCGGTTCCCGGCCCCCCCCCTCCACTTT
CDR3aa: CASSLARFPAPPLHF

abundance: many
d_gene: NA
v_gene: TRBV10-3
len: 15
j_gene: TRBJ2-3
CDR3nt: TGTGCCATCCGGGCCCAAGGAATACGCACAGATACGCAGTATTTT
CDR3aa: CAIRAQGIRTDTQYF

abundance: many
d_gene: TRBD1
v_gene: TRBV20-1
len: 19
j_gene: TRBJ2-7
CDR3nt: TGCAGTGCTAGAGATGACGAGACAGGGGCGGCGGGGAGCTCCTACGAGCAGTACTTC
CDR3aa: CSARDDETGAAGSSYEQYF

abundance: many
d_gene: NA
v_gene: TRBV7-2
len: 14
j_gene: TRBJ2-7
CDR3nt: TGTGCCAGCAGCTTCCCCCGGGAGAACTACGAGCAGTACTTC
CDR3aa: CASSFPRENYEQYF

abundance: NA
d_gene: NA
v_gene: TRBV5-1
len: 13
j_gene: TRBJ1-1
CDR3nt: TGCGCCAGCAGCTCACTGGACAGCTATGAAGCTTTCTTT
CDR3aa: CASSSLDSYEAFF

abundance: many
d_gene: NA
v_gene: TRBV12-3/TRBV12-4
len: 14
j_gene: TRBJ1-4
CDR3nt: TGTGCCAGCAGTGTGAACCCAACAAATGAAAAACTGTTTTTT
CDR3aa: CASSVNPTNEKLFF

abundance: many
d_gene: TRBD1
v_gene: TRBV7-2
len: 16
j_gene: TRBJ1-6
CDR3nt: TGTGCCAGCAGCTTATATGAGACAGGGCCCAATTCACCCCTCCACTTT
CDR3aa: CASSLYETGPNSPLHF

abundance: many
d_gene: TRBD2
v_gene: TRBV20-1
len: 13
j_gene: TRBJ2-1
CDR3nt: TGCAGTGCTATCGGGGGGGTCCACAATGAGCAGTTCTTC
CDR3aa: CSAIGGVHNEQFF

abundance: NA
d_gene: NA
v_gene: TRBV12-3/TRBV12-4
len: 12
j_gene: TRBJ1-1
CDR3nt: TGTGCCAGCAGTCAACAAATACTGGCTGCTTTCTTT
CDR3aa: CASSQQILAAFF

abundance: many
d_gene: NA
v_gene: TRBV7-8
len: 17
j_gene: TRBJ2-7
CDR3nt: TGTGCCAGCAGCTTAGCGCGGGTGCAGAGGAGCTCCTACGAGCAGTACTTC
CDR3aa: CASSLARVQRSSYEQYF

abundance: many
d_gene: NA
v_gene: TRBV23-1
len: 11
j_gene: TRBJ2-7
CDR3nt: TGCGCCAGCAGTCAAATGTGCGAGCAGTACTTC
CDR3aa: CASSQMCEQYF

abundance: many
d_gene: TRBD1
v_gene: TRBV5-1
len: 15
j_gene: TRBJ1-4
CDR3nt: TGCGCCAGCAGCGCGAGACAGGGGGCTTTCGAAAAACTGTTTTTT
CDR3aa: CASSARQGAFEKLFF

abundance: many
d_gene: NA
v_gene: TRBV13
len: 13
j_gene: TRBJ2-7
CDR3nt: TGTGCCAGCAGCCCGACAGACTCCTACGAGCAGTACTTC
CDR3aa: CASSPTDSYEQYF

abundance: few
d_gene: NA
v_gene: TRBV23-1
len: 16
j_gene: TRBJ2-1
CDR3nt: TGCGCTTCTAATAGCGAAGGCCCCAGCTCCTACAATGAGCAGTTCTTC
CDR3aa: CASNSEGPSSYNEQFF